The entry that follows covers one T cell receptor beta chain sequence. The data originate from a study of monozygotic twins with inflammatory bowel disease. The CDR3 consists of 14 residues. TCRdb re-called the 5' RACE reads and catalogs CDR3 proteins one per entry, DNA excluded. In total, the table holds about 380,000 distinct CDR3 sequences. Blood was drawn at 2.5 ml per donor. The sequence was collected from a human donor with ulcerative colitis or Crohn's disease, or a healthy co-twin of an affected twin (not recorded which). Material for sequencing was blood. The chain combines TRBV12-3 or TRBV12-4 with TRBJ2-3; the TCRdb call, TRBD1, lacks DNA for checking. CDR3 loop: CASSPHRGPDTQYF.